This is a list of T cell receptor beta chains from one sample in a study of control samples from healthy donors and cancer patients. Repertoires were generated with immunoSEQ multiplex PCR, while TCRdb's copy carries only in-frame clones and drops some. The table has 150,000 to 200,000 clones, approximately 90% seen once. Source material: blood. These TCRs come from a man aged 25-40 years in good health. CDR3s include the opening cysteine and the closing phenylalanine or tryptophan. Each record gives: D gene, clone size, J gene, V gene, CDR3 protein, CDR3 DNA. The D gene is left open where the match is weak. The size of a clone is reported for some rows only, either as once, few or many, or as a class for expanded clones.

>.|.|TRBJ1-2|TRBV28
CASSSPSPGPVGYTF
TGTGCCAGCAGTTCTCCTTCACCGGGCCCTGTGGGCTACACCTTC
>.|.|TRBJ1-1|TRBV3-1/TRBV3-2
CASSQEEGWNTEAFF
TGTGCCAGCAGCCAAGAAGAGGGGTGGAACACTGAAGCTTTCTTT
>.|.|TRBJ1-3|TRBV6-6
CASSDTGLSGNTIYF
TGTGCCAGCAGTGACACAGGGCTCTCTGGAAACACCATATATTTT
>.|.|TRBJ1-1|TRBV11-1
CASREGSEAFF
TGTGCCAGCAGAGAGGGGAGTGAAGCTTTCTTT
>.|.|TRBJ2-3|TRBV5-8
CASSLEAGLPNTQYF
TGTGCCAGCAGCTTGGAGGCAGGGTTGCCTAATACGCAGTATTTT
>.|.|TRBJ2-5|TRBV3-1/TRBV3-2
CASSHTNLALETQYF
TGTGCCAGCAGCCATACAAATCTAGCGTTGGAGACCCAGTACTTC
>TRBD1|few|TRBJ2-1|TRBV7-2
CASSRDRGVSGNNEQFF
TGTGCCAGCAGTAGGGACAGGGGGGTGTCGGGAAACAATGAGCAGTTCTTC
>.|.|TRBJ2-5|TRBV2
CASTLEGLPGETQYF
TGTGCCAGCACCTTGGAGGGCCTCCCAGGGGAGACCCAGTACTTC
>.|medium-sized|TRBJ2-7|TRBV27
CASSLSGTSLYEQYF
TGTGCCAGCAGTTTATCGGGGACATCGCTCTACGAGCAGTACTTC
>TRBD2|once|TRBJ2-3|TRBV5-1
CASSYLAGPPDTQYF
TGCGCCAGCAGTTACCTAGCGGGGCCACCAGATACGCAGTATTTT
>.|.|TRBJ1-1|TRBV7-2
CASSLELRNTEAFF
TGTGCCAGCAGCTTAGAATTAAGGAACACTGAAGCTTTCTTT
>.|.|TRBJ1-5|TRBV6-5
CASSYSREMNQPQHF
TGTGCCAGCAGTTACTCGAGAGAGATGAATCAGCCCCAGCATTTT
>.|.|TRBJ1-5|TRBV18
CASSPPDGQPQHF
TGTGCCAGCTCACCACCCGATGGTCAGCCCCAGCATTTT
>.|once|TRBJ2-7|TRBV28
CASSLSSAAKGQYF
TGTGCCAGCAGTTTATCTTCCGCTGCAAAAGGGCAGTACTTC
>.|.|TRBJ1-3|TRBV7-2
CASSLRSLSGNTIYF
TGTGCCAGCAGCTTACGGAGCCTCTCTGGAAACACCATATATTTT
>TRBD1|.|TRBJ1-2|TRBV6-6
CASSIQGLNYGYTF
TGTGCCAGCAGCATACAGGGGCTCAACTATGGCTACACCTTC
>.|.|TRBJ1-5|TRBV7-8
CASSLRREGQPQHF
TGTGCCAGCAGCCTCCGCAGGGAAGGTCAGCCCCAGCATTTT
>TRBD1|once|TRBJ2-7|TRBV7-2
CASSSGQGVLEQYF
TGTGCCAGCAGCTCGGGACAGGGGGTCCTCGAGCAGTACTTC
>.|.|TRBJ1-2|TRBV30
CAWSGTAANYGYTF
TGTGCCTGGAGTGGAACAGCGGCTAACTATGGCTACACCTTC
>.|.|TRBJ1-1|TRBV11-3
CASSLGGTNTEAFF
TGTGCCAGCAGCTTAGGTGGGACCAACACTGAAGCTTTCTTT
>TRBD1|.|TRBJ1-1|TRBV14
CASSGQGNTEAFF
TGTGCCAGCAGCGGACAGGGGAACACTGAAGCTTTCTTT
>.|.|TRBJ2-7|TRBV19
CATRARAGLHEQYF
TGTGCCACCAGGGCCAGAGCAGGTCTCCACGAGCAGTACTTC
>.|.|TRBJ1-5|TRBV6-5
CASSRDSNRGQPQHF
TGTGCCAGCAGCCGAGACAGTAATAGGGGTCAGCCCCAGCATTTT
>TRBD1|.|TRBJ1-3|TRBV3-1/TRBV3-2
CASSQRTGSFGNTIYF
TGTGCCAGCAGCCAACGGACAGGGTCTTTCGGAAACACCATATATTTT
>.|.|TRBJ2-1|TRBV12-3/TRBV12-4
CASSFLSLNEQFF
TGTGCCAGCAGTTTTCTTAGCCTCAATGAGCAGTTCTTC